The sequence of this T cell receptor (beta chain) was determined in a study of T cell changes during pregnancy in multiple sclerosis. Assay: immunoSEQ multiplex PCR; the TCRdb copy retains only in-frame clones and omits some. The sample has roughly 59,000 clones; approximately 93% are singletons. The sequence was obtained from a female donor with multiple sclerosis, enrolled in a pregnancy study. Sequencing used CD8+ T cells from peripheral blood mononuclear cells, obtained in the second trimester of pregnancy.

The CDR3 loop reads CASSLGAASSAREQYF. CDR3 coding DNA: TGTGCCAGCAGCCTGGGGGCCGCCTCGTCTGCCAGAGAGCAGTACTTC. V usage is TRBV5-8 and J usage is TRBJ2-7, with TRBD1 as a possible D gene (6 bases). This CDR3 contains 16 residues. V lost 4 bases, J lost 7 bases, and 24 bases lay in between. Germline V gene sequence: CDR1 SGHTS, CDR2 YDEGEE.